A selection of T cell receptor beta chains follows, all from one sample in a study of early T cells in non-severe SARS-CoV-2 infection. TCRdb ran MiXCR on the 5' RACE reads and lists one entry per CDR3 protein. The profile shows tens of thousands of distinct CDR3 sequences, 8.5% to 10% of them singletons. Sequenced material: whole blood. The receptor set was obtained from an adult who was a healthcare worker with PCR-confirmed SARS-CoV-2 infection or an uninfected control (not recorded which). CDR3s include the opening cysteine and the closing phenylalanine or tryptophan. D genes are given only for firm matches. For some rows the clone size is stated as once, few or many, or as a class when expanded; others skip it.

D,V,size,J,CDR3,DNA
NA,TRBV5-6,many,TRBJ2-3,CASSWDSTDTQYF,TGTGCCAGCAGTTGGGACAGCACAGATACGCAGTATTTT
NA,TRBV3-1,NA,TRBJ2-2,CASSRTSGELFF,TGTGCCAGCAGCCGGACCTCCGGGGAGCTGTTTTTT
TRBD2,TRBV20-1,few,TRBJ2-3,CSARDWRENKDTQYF,TGCAGTGCTAGAGACTGGCGGGAGAATAAAGATACGCAGTATTTT
TRBD2,TRBV27,many,TRBJ2-5,CASSLYSGTQETQYF,TGTGCCAGCAGCCTTTATAGCGGGACCCAAGAGACCCAGTACTTC
TRBD1,TRBV12-3/TRBV12-4,many,TRBJ1-1,CASSPNRGSPVQNTEAFF,TGTGCCAGCAGCCCCAACAGGGGGAGTCCCGTCCAGAACACTGAAGCTTTCTTT
NA,TRBV3-1,medium-sized,TRBJ2-1,CASSQTGSYNEQFF,TGTGCCAGCAGCCAAACTGGTTCCTACAATGAGCAGTTCTTC
TRBD1,TRBV7-9,many,TRBJ2-7,CASSWGQGTEDEQYF,TGTGCCAGCAGCTGGGGACAGGGGACGGAAGACGAGCAGTACTTC
NA,TRBV4-3,NA,TRBJ1-1,CASSQQGYNTEAFF,TGCGCCAGCAGCCAACAGGGGTACAACACTGAAGCTTTCTTT
TRBD1,TRBV9,many,TRBJ2-1,CASSVGAGGSEQFF,TGTGCCAGCAGCGTAGGGGCAGGGGGCAGTGAGCAGTTCTTC
TRBD1,TRBV14,few,TRBJ2-1,CASSPTDRRYNEQFF,TGTGCCAGCAGCCCAACGGACAGGAGATACAATGAGCAGTTCTTC
NA,TRBV12-3/TRBV12-4,many,TRBJ2-3,CASSFVDTQYF,TGTGCCAGCAGTTTTGTTGATACGCAGTATTTT
TRBD2,TRBV11-1,NA,TRBJ2-7,CTSSHGLAGDYEQYF,TGTACCAGCAGTCATGGACTAGCGGGAGACTACGAGCAGTACTTC
NA,TRBV20-1,few,TRBJ2-3,CSARGYMKSTDTQYF,TGCAGTGCTAGAGGCTACATGAAAAGCACAGATACGCAGTATTTT
NA,TRBV6-5,many,TRBJ1-3,CASSYSKGGNTIYF,TGTGCCAGCAGTTACTCGAAGGGCGGAAACACCATATATTTT
NA,TRBV7-2,many,TRBJ2-5,CASSLYSTGRETQYF,TGTGCCAGCAGCTTGTATTCGACGGGGAGAGAGACCCAGTACTTC
TRBD1,TRBV12-3/TRBV12-4,many,TRBJ2-2,CASSLGQGAHTGELFF,TGTGCCAGCAGTTTAGGGCAGGGGGCGCACACCGGGGAGCTGTTTTTT
NA,TRBV15,once,TRBJ2-1,CATSRGRTEAVDEQFF,TGTGCCACCAGCAGAGGGAGGACCGAAGCTGTGGATGAGCAGTTCTTC
NA,TRBV5-4,few,TRBJ2-7,CASSLGPVGHYEQYF,TGTGCCAGCAGCCTAGGACCAGTGGGACACTACGAGCAGTACTTC
NA,TRBV11-2,few,TRBJ1-5,CASSRGQINQPQHF,TGTGCCAGCAGCCGCGGACAGATAAATCAGCCCCAGCATTTT
NA,TRBV24-1,few,TRBJ2-5,CATSPGTSKTQYF,TGTGCCACCAGCCCCGGCACCTCTAAGACCCAGTACTTC
NA,TRBV9,NA,TRBJ2-7,CASSAGTYEQYF,TGTGCCAGCAGCGCCGGGACCTACGAGCAGTACTTC
NA,TRBV11-2,few,TRBJ2-5,CASSQNTRETQYF,TGTGCCAGCAGCCAGAATACTCGAGAGACCCAGTACTTC
NA,TRBV3-1,many,TRBJ2-3,CASSQDGLTVDTQYF,TGTGCCAGCAGCCAAGATGGACTCACAGTAGATACGCAGTATTTT
NA,TRBV19,NA,TRBJ2-6,CASSIQGSGANVLTF,TGTGCCAGTAGTATACAGGGTTCTGGGGCCAACGTCCTGACTTTC
TRBD1,TRBV15,NA,TRBJ2-7,CATSPRRQGTYEQYF,TGTGCCACCAGCCCCCGAAGACAGGGTACCTACGAGCAGTACTTC
NA,TRBV9,few,TRBJ1-2,CASSLGQTYYGYTF,TGTGCCAGCAGTTTAGGACAGACGTACTATGGCTACACCTTC
NA,TRBV5-6,many,TRBJ2-1,CASSSRGARPDNEQFF,TGTGCCAGCAGCTCCCGGGGGGCTAGGCCAGACAATGAGCAGTTCTTC
NA,TRBV7-9,many,TRBJ2-3,CASSLDGGSTDTQYF,TGTGCCAGCAGCTTAGATGGGGGTTCAACAGATACGCAGTATTTT
TRBD2,TRBV7-7,many,TRBJ2-2,CASSPGSGAWSTGELFF,TGTGCTAGCAGCCCGGGAAGCGGGGCGTGGAGCACCGGGGAGCTGTTTTTT
NA,TRBV11-1,few,TRBJ1-2,CASSLATGTVYGYTF,TGTGCCAGCAGCTTAGCAACCGGGACGGTCTATGGCTACACCTTC
NA,TRBV3-1,many,TRBJ1-2,CASSPEGGNYGYTF,TGTGCCAGCAGCCCGGAAGGAGGGAACTATGGCTACACCTTC